This T cell receptor beta chain was recovered during a study of blood T cell repertoires in COVID-19. The wider study: The cDNA or gDNA used as material had been derived from T cells, B-cell-depleted T cells, or PBMCs.

The germline V gene has CDR1 SEHNR and CDR2 FQNEAQ (reference sequence). The CDR3 covers 17 residues. Trimming cost V 1 base and J 2 bases; bases outside gene matches: 4. TCRdb's copy holds only in-frame clones and misses some; the assay was immunoSEQ multiplex PCR. The repertoire has hundreds of thousands of clones, approximately 89% of them found once; the top ten carry roughly 6%. A single count supports this clone. The receptor comes from a woman in her thirties with COVID-19, enrolled during active disease. This sequence joins TRBV7-9 and TRBJ2-6; 8 bases align to TRBD1. Specimen: peripheral blood. The CDR3 sequence: CASSLGPGGAGANVLTF. DNA of the CDR3: TGTGCCAGCAGCTTAGGGCCAGGGGGCGCTGGGGCCAACGTCCTGACTTTC.